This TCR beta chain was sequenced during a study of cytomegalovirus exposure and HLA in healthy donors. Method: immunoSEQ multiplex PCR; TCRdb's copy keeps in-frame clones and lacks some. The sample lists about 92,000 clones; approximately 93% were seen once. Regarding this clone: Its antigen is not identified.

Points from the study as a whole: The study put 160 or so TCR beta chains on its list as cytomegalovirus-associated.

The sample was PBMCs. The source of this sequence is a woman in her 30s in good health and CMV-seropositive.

CDR3 in amino acids: CAISDPRTSGGQETQYF. As DNA, the CDR3 is TGTGCCATCAGTGACCCCAGGACTAGCGGGGGCCAAGAGACCCAGTACTTC. V is TRBV10-3 and J is TRBJ2-5; 13 bases match TRBD2. J was trimmed by 1 base and V by 3 bases; bases with no gene match: 5. The CDR3 covers 17 residues. Germline V CDR1 and CDR2: ENHRY, SYGVKD.